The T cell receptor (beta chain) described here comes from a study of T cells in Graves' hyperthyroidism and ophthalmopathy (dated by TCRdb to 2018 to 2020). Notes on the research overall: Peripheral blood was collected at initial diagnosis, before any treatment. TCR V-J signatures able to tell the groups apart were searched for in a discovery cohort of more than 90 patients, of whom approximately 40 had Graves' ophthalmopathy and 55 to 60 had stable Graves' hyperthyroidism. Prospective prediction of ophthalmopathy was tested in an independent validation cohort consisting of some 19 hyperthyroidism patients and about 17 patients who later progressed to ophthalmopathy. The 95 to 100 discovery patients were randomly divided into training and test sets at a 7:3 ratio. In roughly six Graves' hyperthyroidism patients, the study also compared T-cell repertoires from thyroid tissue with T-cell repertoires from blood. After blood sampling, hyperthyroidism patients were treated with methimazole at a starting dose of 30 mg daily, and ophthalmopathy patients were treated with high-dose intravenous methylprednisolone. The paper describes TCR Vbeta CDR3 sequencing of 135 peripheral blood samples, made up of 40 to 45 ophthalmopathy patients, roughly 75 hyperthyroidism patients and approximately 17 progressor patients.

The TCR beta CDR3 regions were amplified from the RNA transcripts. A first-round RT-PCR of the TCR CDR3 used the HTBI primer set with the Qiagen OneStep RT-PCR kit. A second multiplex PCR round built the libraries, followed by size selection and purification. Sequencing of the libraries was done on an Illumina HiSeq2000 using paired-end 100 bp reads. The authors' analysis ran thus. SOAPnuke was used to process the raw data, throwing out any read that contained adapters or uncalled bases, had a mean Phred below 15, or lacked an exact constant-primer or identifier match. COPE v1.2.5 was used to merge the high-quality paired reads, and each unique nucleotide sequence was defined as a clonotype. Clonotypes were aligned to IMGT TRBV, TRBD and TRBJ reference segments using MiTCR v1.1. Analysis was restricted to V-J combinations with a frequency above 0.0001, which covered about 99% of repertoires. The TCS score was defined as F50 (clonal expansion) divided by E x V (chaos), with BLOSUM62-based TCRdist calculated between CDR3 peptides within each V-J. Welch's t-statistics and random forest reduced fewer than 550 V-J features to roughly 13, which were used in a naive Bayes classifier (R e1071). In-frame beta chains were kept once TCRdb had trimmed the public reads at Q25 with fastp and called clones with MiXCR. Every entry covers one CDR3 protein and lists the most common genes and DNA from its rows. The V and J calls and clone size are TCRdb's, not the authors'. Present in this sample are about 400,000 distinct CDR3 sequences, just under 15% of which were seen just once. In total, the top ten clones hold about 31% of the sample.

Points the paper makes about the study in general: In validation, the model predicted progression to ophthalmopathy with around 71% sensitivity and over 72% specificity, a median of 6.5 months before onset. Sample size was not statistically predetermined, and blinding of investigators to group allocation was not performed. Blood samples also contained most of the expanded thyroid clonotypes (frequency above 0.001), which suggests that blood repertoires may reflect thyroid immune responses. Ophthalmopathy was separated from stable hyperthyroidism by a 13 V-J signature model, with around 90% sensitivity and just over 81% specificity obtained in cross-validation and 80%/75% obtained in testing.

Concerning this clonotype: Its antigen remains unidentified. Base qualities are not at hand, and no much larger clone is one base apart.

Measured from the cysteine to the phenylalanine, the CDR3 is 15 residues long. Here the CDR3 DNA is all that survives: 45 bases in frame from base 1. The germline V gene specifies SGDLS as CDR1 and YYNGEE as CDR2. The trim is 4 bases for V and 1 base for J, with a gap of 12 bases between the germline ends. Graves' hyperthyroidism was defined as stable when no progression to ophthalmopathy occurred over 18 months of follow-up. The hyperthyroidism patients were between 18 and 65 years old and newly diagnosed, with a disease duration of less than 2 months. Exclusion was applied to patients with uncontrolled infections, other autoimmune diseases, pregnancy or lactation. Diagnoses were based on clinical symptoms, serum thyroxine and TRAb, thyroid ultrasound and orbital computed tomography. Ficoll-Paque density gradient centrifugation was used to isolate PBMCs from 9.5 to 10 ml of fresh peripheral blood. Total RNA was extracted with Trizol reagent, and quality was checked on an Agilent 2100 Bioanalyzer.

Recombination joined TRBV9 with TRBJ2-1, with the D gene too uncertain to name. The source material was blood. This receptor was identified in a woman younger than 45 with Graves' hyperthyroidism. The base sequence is TGTGCCAGCAGCCCAATCAGTGGATCCTACAATGAGCAGTTCTTC. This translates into CASSPISGSYNEQFF.